Presented here are 13 T cell receptor beta chains from one specimen sequenced in a study of blood T cell repertoires in COVID-19. TCRdb keeps only in-frame clones here, not all; method: immunoSEQ multiplex PCR. This sample has more than 300,000 clones, with approximately 90% found just once. The sample comprised PBMCs or T cells enriched from blood (not recorded which). These receptors were taken from a woman in her thirties or forties who had been exposed to COVID-19.

The chain combines TRBV30 with TRBJ2-2; 12 nucleotides match TRBD2. The V segment lost 3 bases and the J segment 5 bases; nucleotides outside the gene matches: 4. CDR3 size: 15 residues. Germline-derived CDR1 and CDR2 are GTSNPN and SVGIG (reference sequence). This CDR3 reads CAWSLAGGQTGELFF. For the CDR3, the DNA is TGTGCCTGGAGCCTAGCGGGGGGGCAAACCGGGGAGCTGTTTTTT.

The rearrangement links TRBV5-1 to TRBJ2-2; maybe TRBD2 (7 bases). The V and J ends lost 3 bases and 6 bases respectively, with 15 bases between them. Germline CDR1 reads SGHRS; CDR2 reads YFSETQ. The CDR3 totals 15 residues. The CDR3 DNA sequence: TGCGCCAGCAGCTATGAAGCCGGGGGGCCCGGGGAGCTGTTTTTT. Its protein product is CASSYEAGGPGELFF.

The V call is TRBV7-6, the J call TRBJ1-5; 10 bases align to TRBD1. Germline V lookup: CDR1 SGHVS, CDR2 FNYEAQ. V shed 5 bases, J shed 1 base, and the junction held 5 bases outside the gene matches. The CDR3 spans 16 residues. DNA of the CDR3: TGTGCCAGCAGCATCGGGACAGGGGAGAGCAATCAGCCCCAGCATTTT. It encodes CASSIGTGESNQPQHF.

This clone was counted between two and nine times. The chain combines TRBV7-2 with TRBJ1-2, with 9 positions matching TRBD1. There are 14 residues in the CDR3. CDR1 and CDR2 (germline): SGHTA, FQGNSA. V gave up 3 bases and J gave up 2 bases; unmatched junction bases: 1. The CDR3 coding sequence is TGTGCCAGCAGCTTGGGACAGGGAAACTATGGCTACACCTTC. It codes for CASSLGQGNYGYTF. The full variable domain, with the rest looked up from reference TRBV7-2 and TRBJ1-2, is GAGVSQSPSNKVTEKGKDVELRCDPISGHTALYWYRQSLGQGLEFLIYFQGNSAPDKSGLPSDRFSAERTGGSVSTLTIQRTQQEDSAVYLCASSLGQGNYGYTFGSGTRLTVV.

The V gene is TRBV25-1, the J gene TRBJ1-1, with TRBD1 matching over 8 bases. From germline, CDR1 is MGHDK and CDR2 SYGVNS. The CDR3 spans 15 residues. V trimming: 1 base; J trimming: 1 base; junction bases outside the gene matches: 2. The CDR3 DNA sequence: TGTGCCAGCAGTGAATTTGGGACAGGGAACACTGAAGCTTTCTTT. Protein product: CASSEFGTGNTEAFF. Supplemented by reference TRBV25-1 and TRBJ1-1, the full variable domain reads EADIYQTPRYLVIGTGKKITLECSQTMGHDKMYWYQQDPGMELHLIHYSYGVNSTEKGDLSSESTVSRIRTEHFPLTLESARPSHTSQYLCASSEFGTGNTEAFFGQGTRLTVV.

CDR3 in amino acids: CASSFTTWGGGNEQYF. The CDR3 region has the DNA TGTGCCAGCAGCTTCACGACTTGGGGTGGGGGGAACGAGCAGTACTTC. The chain carries TRBV7-2 and TRBJ2-7, with D perhaps matching TRBD2 (6 bases). This CDR3 is built from 16 residues. Trimming shortened V by 3 bases and J by 5 bases, and 20 bases separated the two germline ends. The germline CDR1 and CDR2 sequences are SGHTA and FQGNSA.

This clone was found once. The chain carries TRBV7-2 and TRBJ2-7; the D is unclear. The germline gives CDR1 SGHTA, CDR2 FQGNSA. V lost 1 base to trimming and J lost 5 bases, with 9 bases between them. The CDR3 runs 13 residues. CDR3 loop: CASSLDFIDEQYF. The CDR3 DNA sequence: TGTGCCAGCAGCTTAGACTTTATAGACGAGCAGTACTTC.

The chain joins TRBV2 to TRBJ2-1, with 10 bases aligning to TRBD2. This CDR3 is 14 amino acids long. The V gene's germline CDR1 is SNHLY and CDR2 FYNNEI. Trimming removed 5 bases from V and 4 bases from J; junction bases left unmatched: 2. The CDR3 reads CASSLAGGYNEQFF. The CDR3 region has the DNA TGTGCCAGCAGTTTAGCGGGGGGTTACAATGAGCAGTTCTTC.

This chain uses TRBV7-2 with TRBJ1-2; D is perhaps TRBD1 (5 bases). Trimming removed 5 bases at V and 0 bases at J, with 13 bases between. Germline CDR1 and CDR2: SGHTA and FQGNSA. There are 15 residues in the CDR3. CDR3: CASSPRGLTNYGYTF. The CDR3 DNA sequence: TGTGCCAGCAGCCCGAGGGGACTAACTAACTATGGCTACACCTTC.

The CDR3 here is CASSPDSYGYTF. DNA for the CDR3: TGTGCCAGCTCACCGGACAGCTATGGCTACACCTTC. This sequence joins TRBV2 and TRBJ1-2; possible D gene TRBD1, 6 bases. Germline V gene lookup returns CDR1 SNHLY and CDR2 FYNNEI. Trimming pared 8 bases from V and 4 bases from J, leaving 11 bases between. This CDR3 comprises 12 residues.

The chain joins TRBV2 to TRBJ2-5; maybe TRBD1 (5 bases). Germline V lookup: CDR1 SNHLY, CDR2 FYNNEI. CDR3 length: 13 amino acids. With 4 bases removed from V and 3 bases from J, the gap between germline ends came to 9 bases. CDR3 nucleotides: TGTGCCAGCAGTGCGCGGACAAAAGAGACCCAGTACTTC. Protein sequence: CASSARTKETQYF.

This clone was seen a few times. This chain uses TRBV6-2 or TRBV6-3 with TRBJ1-2, with TRBD1 matching 7 bases. Germline-derived CDR1 and CDR2 are MNHEY and SVGEGT. There are 16 residues in the CDR3. V was pared by 6 bases and J by 6 bases, with 16 bases of the junction left unmatched. CDR3 residues: CASSYGAMQGVHGYTF. Here the CDR3 DNA reads TGTGCCAGCAGCTATGGCGCCATGCAGGGGGTCCATGGCTACACCTTC.

This clone was seen only a few times. V and J are TRBV7-2 and TRBJ2-7; 9 bases fit TRBD2. The junction had 7 bases not matched to a gene; V was cut back by 6 bases and J by 4 bases. Germline assignment: CDR1 SGHTA and CDR2 FQGNSA. This CDR3 spans 14 amino acids. The CDR3 loop is CASSYIAGAYEQYF. DNA of the CDR3: TGTGCCAGCAGTTATATAGCGGGGGCGTACGAGCAGTACTTC.